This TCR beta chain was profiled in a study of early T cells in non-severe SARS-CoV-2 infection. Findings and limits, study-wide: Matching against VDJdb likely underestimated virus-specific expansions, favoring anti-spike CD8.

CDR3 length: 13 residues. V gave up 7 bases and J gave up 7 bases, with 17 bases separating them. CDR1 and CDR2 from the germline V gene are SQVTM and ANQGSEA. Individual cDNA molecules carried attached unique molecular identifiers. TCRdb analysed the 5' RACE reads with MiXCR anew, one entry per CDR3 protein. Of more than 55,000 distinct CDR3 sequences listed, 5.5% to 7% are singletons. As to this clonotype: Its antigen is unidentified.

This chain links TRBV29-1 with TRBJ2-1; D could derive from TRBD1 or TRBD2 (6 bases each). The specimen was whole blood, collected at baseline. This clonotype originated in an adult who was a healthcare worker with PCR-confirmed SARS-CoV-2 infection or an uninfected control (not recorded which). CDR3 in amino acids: CSARKGGRNEQFF. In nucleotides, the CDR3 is TGCAGCGCCCGGAAAGGGGGGAGGAATGAGCAGTTCTTC.